Each of the 13 T cell receptor beta chains below was sequenced from the same sample in a study of T cells in Graves' hyperthyroidism and ophthalmopathy. The investigators amplified TCR beta CDR3 regions from RNA transcripts. An initial round of RT-PCR targeting the TCR CDR3 relied on the HTBI primer set. TCRdb re-analysed the multiplex PCR reads in MiXCR, keeping a single row per CDR3 protein. There are about 270,000 distinct CDR3 sequences in the sample; around 15% occur only once, and 30% to 35% lies in the top ten. The sequenced sample was blood. The receptors here all came from a woman in her forties or fifties with Graves' hyperthyroidism that later progressed to Graves' ophthalmopathy.

This chain uses TRBV20-1 with TRBJ1-2; 8 positions agree with TRBD1. V lost 7 bases, J lost 3 bases, and 7 bases stayed unmatched. The CDR3 is made up of 13 amino acids. The germline V gene encodes CDR1 DFQATT and CDR2 SNEGSKA (reference sequence). CDR3 loop: CSVARGRDYGYTF. In DNA form, the CDR3 reads TGCAGTGTTGCCAGGGGGCGAGACTATGGCTACACCTTC.

This clonotype was seen at least ten times. V usage is TRBV20-1 and J usage is TRBJ2-3; D gene unclear. Germline loops: CDR1 DFQATT, CDR2 SNEGSKA (reference sequence). Trimming left V 3 bases short and J 6 bases short, with 13 bases between. CDR3 length: 13 residues. CDR3 residues: CSARDPDRDTQYF. The CDR3 bases are TGCAGTGCTAGGGATCCCGATCGGGATACGCAGTATTTT.

The V and J genes are TRBV11-2 and TRBJ2-1, with TRBD2 as a possible D gene (7 bases). Per the germline V gene, CDR1 is SGHAT and CDR2 is FQNNGV. V gave up 5 bases and J gave up 6 bases, with 20 bases separating them. This CDR3 is built from 16 residues. Here the CDR3 reads CASSPRGAGNPNEQFF. In nucleotides, the CDR3 is TGTGCCAGCAGCCCCCGGGGGGCGGGCAACCCCAATGAGCAGTTCTTC.

This clonotype was seen many times. The V gene is TRBV27, the J gene TRBJ1-5, with D possibly matching TRBD1 (5 bases). The CDR3 length is 14 residues. Between the trimmed V and J ends, which lost 2 bases and 1 base, there was a span of 6 bases. Per germline, CDR1 MNHEY and CDR2 SMNVEV (reference sequence). In DNA form, the CDR3 reads TGTGCCAGCAGTTTAAGGGGAAGCAATCAGCCCCAGCATTTT. Its translation: CASSLRGSNQPQHF.

The V gene is TRBV19, the J gene TRBJ1-2; 7 nucleotides align to TRBD1. The ends lost 0 bases at V and 0 bases at J; junction bases unmatched: 10. Germline CDR1 is LNHDA and CDR2 is SQIVND (reference sequence). The CDR3 runs 18 residues. CDR3 bases: TGTGCCAGTAGTATAGAGGGCCCAACACAGGGGCCTAACTATGGCTACACCTTC. This encodes CASSIEGPTQGPNYGYTF.

Note on this clonotype: A read error is possible here, since a much larger clone lies one base away. The chain joins TRBV11-2 to TRBJ1-6; D gene uncertain. CDR3 length: 12 amino acids. Per the germline V gene, CDR1 is SGHAT and CDR2 is FQNNGV. The CDR3 DNA reads TGTGCCAGCAGCCTCCAGGAGTCACCCCCCCACTTT. Its translation is CASSLQESPPHF.

This clonotype was seen a handful of times. V usage is TRBV2 and J usage is TRBJ1-5; 8 positions agree with TRBD1. The CDR3 is made up of 16 amino acids. Losses at the gene ends were 2 bases for V and 10 bases for J; bases not matched to a gene: 13. Germline assignment: CDR1 SNHLY and CDR2 FYNNEI. CDR3: CASSEWDRPSVGPQHF. As DNA, the CDR3 is TGTGCCAGCAGTGAATGGGACAGGCCGTCCGTTGGCCCCCAGCATTTT.

The chain carries TRBV5-1 and TRBJ2-1; TRBD1 matches 7 bases. Germline CDR1 and CDR2: SGHRS and YFSETQ. The CDR3 extends over 15 amino acids. V was clipped by 1 base and J by 4 bases; unmatched bases: 5. CDR3: CASSLRQGVYNEQFF. The DNA of the CDR3 is TGCGCCAGCAGCTTGCGGCAGGGGGTATACAATGAGCAGTTCTTC.

This clonotype was observed many times. The CDR3 region has the DNA TGTGCCTGGAGGGAACCCTTTAAATTCGGGAGGGGGTCCTACAATGAGCAGTTCTTC. Its translation is CAWREPFKFGRGSYNEQFF. The chain is built from TRBV30 and TRBJ2-1; TRBD2 aligns across 8 bases. Trimming took 3 bases from V and 1 from J; bases not matched to a gene: 17. The germline V gene encodes CDR1 GTSNPN and CDR2 SVGIG (reference sequence). The CDR3 contains 19 residues.

This clonotype was counted a few times. The CDR3 region is CASSRTGTGNGYTF. CDR3 coding DNA: TGTGCCAGCAGCCGTACCGGGACAGGGAATGGCTACACCTTC. The genes are TRBV27 and TRBJ1-2, with 9 nucleotides matching TRBD1. The length of the CDR3 is 14 residues. The ends lost 6 bases at V and 6 bases at J; junction bases unmatched: 8. In germline, CDR1 is MNHEY, CDR2 SMNVEV (reference sequence).

J is TRBJ2-6 and V is TRBV9, with D possibly matching TRBD2 (6 bases). Germline CDR1 reads SGDLS; CDR2 reads YYNGEE. The germline V and J ends were trimmed by 0 bases and 0 bases, with 13 bases remaining between them. The CDR3 length is 18 residues. The DNA of the CDR3 is TGTGCCAGCAGCGTAGTTGGAGGGGCTTTCTCTGGGGCCAACGTCCTGACTTTC. Its protein product is CASSVVGGAFSGANVLTF. Full variable domain (outside the CDR3, taken from reference TRBV9 and TRBJ2-6): DSGVTQTPKHLITATGQRVTLRCSPRSGDLSVYWYQQSLDQGLQFLIQYYNGEERAKGNILERFSAQQFPDLHSELNLSSLELGDSALYFCASSVVGGAFSGANVLTFGAGSRLTVL.

This clonotype was recorded at least ten times. The J gene is TRBJ2-2, the V gene TRBV3-1; the D is unclear. V was pared by 1 base and J by 1 base, with 7 bases between. CDR1 is LGHDT and CDR2 is YNNKEL in the germline V gene (reference sequence). The CDR3 has 15 amino acids. The CDR3 sequence: CASSQGHLNTGELFF. CDR3 bases: TGTGCCAGCAGCCAAGGACACTTGAACACCGGGGAGCTGTTTTTT.

This clonotype was detected many times. The V gene is TRBV30, the J gene TRBJ2-5; TRBD1 might be the D (5 bases). CDR3 length: 13 amino acids. Per germline, CDR1 GTSNPN and CDR2 SVGIG (reference sequence). The V end lost 0 bases, the J end lost 9 bases, and 14 bases lay between the germline ends. In DNA form, the CDR3 reads TGTGCCTGGAGTGTAGACAGTGTTGTGGCCCAGTACTTC. It codes for CAWSVDSVVAQYF.